This T cell receptor beta chain was identified during a study of follicular helper T cells after annual influenza vaccination. Time point described: 2015-2016 season, pre-vaccination. Sequencing of TCRB used Survey level resolution. Here immunoSEQ multiplex PCR was the method, and the copy in TCRdb shows in-frame clones only, minus some. The data contain more than 9,500 clones, approximately 80% of them seen just once; the ten biggest clones take up 3% to 4.5%. This CDR3 comprises 13 residues. V shed 1 base and J shed 7 bases, with 11 bases lying between them. Germline CDR1 reads GTSNPN; CDR2 reads SVGIG (reference sequence). Notes on this clone: Its target is not known.

General observations from the study: Recurrent ICOS+CD38+ cTfh clonotypes included tetramer and AIM influenza-specific ones.

This clonotype originated in an adult who received the influenza vaccine. The chain recombines TRBV30 with TRBJ1-5, with D unclear. Specimen: CXCR5+ CD38- circulating T follicular helper cells from blood, collected on the day of influenza vaccination. Described subset: circulating Tfh, non-naive CD4+CXCR5+PD-1+ (ICOS+CD38+ or ICOS-CD38-). The CDR3 DNA reads TGTGCCTGGAGTGGGGATGAAGGGCAGCCCCAGCATTTT. Residues: CAWSGDEGQPQHF.